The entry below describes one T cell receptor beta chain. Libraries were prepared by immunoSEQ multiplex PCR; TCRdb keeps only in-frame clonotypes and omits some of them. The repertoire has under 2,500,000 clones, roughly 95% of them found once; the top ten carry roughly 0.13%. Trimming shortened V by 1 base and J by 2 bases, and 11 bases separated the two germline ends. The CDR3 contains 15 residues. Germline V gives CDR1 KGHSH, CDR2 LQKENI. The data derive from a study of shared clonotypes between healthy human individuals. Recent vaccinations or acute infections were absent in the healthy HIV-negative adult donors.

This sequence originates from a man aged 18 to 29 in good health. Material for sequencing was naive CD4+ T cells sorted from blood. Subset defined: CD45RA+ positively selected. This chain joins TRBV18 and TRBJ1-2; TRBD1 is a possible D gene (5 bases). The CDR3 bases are TGTGCCAGCTCACCACTAAATGAGGGGAACTATGGCTACACCTTC. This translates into CASSPLNEGNYGYTF.